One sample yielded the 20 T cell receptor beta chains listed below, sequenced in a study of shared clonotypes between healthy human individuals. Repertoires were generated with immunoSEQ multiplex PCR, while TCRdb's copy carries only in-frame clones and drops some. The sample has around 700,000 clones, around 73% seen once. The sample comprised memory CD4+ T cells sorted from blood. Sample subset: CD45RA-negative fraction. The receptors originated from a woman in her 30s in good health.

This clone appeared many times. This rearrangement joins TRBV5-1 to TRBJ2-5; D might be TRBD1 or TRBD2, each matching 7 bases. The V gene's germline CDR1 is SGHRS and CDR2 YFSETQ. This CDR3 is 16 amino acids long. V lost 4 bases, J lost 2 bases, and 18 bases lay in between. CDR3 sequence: CASSPGEGAIQETQYF. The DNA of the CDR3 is TGCGCCAGCAGCCCCGGGGAGGGGGCGATTCAAGAGACCCAGTACTTC. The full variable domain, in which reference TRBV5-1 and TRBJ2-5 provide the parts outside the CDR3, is KAGVTQTPRYLIKTRGQQVTLSCSPISGHRSVSWYQQTPGQGLQFLFEYFSETQRNKGNFPGRFSGRQFSNSRSEMNVSTLELGDSALYLCASSPGEGAIQETQYFGPGTRLLVL.

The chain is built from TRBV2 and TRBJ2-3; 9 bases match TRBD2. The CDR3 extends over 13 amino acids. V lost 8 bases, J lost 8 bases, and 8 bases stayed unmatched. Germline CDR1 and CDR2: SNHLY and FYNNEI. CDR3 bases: TGTGCCAGCCTAGCGGGGCTTGGGGGTACGCAGTATTTT. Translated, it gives CASLAGLGGTQYF.

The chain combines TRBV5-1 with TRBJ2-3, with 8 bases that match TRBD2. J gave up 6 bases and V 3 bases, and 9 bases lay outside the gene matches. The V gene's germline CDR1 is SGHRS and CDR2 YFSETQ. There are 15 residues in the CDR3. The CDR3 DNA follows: TGCGCCAGCAGCTGGGGCGGGACTAGATCCGATACGCAGTATTTT. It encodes CASSWGGTRSDTQYF.

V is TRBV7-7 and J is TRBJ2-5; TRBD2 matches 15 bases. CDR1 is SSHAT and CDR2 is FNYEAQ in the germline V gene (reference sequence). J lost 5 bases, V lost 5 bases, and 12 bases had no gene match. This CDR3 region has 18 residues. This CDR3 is CASSVGLAGGPRLETQYF. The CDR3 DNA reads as TGTGCCAGCAGCGTCGGACTAGCGGGAGGGCCTCGGTTGGAGACCCAGTACTTC. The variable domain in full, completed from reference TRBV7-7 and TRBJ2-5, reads GAGVSQSPRYKVTKRGQDVTLRCDPISSHATLYWYQQALGQGPEFLTYFNYEAQPDKSGLPSDRFSAERPEGSISTLTIQRTEQRDSAMYRCASSVGLAGGPRLETQYFGPGTRLLVL.

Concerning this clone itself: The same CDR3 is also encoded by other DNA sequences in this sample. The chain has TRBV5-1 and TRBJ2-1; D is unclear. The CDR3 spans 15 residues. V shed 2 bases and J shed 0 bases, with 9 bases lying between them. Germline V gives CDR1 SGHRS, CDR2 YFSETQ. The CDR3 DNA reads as TGCGCCAGCAGCTTTTCGTCGAGCTCCTACAATGAGCAGTTCTTC. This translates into CASSFSSSSYNEQFF.

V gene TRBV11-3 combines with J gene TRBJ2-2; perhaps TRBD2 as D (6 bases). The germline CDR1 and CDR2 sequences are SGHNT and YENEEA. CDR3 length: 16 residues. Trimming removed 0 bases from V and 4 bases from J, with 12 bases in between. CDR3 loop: CASSLEYGRSTGELFF. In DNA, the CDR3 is TGTGCCAGCAGCTTAGAATACGGGAGATCCACCGGGGAGCTGTTTTTT.

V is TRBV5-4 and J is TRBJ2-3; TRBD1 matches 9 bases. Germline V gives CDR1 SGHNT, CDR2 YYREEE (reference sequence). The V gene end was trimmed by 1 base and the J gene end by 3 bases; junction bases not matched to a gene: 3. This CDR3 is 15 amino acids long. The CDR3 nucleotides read TGTGCCAGCAGCTTGTATGACAGGGGGACAGATACGCAGTATTTT. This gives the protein CASSLYDRGTDTQYF.

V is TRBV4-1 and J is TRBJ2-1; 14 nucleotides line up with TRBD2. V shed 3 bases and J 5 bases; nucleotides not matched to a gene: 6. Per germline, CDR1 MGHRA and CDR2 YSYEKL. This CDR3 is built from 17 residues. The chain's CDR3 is CASSQTPGLAGDNEQFF. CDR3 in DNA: TGCGCCAGCAGCCAGACGCCGGGACTAGCGGGAGACAATGAGCAGTTCTTC.

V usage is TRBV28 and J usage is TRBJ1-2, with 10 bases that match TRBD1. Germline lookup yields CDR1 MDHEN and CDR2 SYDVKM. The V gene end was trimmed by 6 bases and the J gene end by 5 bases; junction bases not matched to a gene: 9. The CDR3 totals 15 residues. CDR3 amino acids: CASSPSTGQGYGYTF. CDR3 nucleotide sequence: TGTGCCAGCAGCCCTTCTACGGGACAGGGGTATGGCTACACCTTC.

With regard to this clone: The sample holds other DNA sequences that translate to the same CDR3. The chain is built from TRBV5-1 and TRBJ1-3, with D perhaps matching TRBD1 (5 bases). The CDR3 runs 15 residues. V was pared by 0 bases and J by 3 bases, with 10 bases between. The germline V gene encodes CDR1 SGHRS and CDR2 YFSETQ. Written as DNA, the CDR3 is TGCGCCAGCAGCTTGGCCGCAGGGAGTGGAAACACCATATATTTT. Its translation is CASSLAAGSGNTIYF.

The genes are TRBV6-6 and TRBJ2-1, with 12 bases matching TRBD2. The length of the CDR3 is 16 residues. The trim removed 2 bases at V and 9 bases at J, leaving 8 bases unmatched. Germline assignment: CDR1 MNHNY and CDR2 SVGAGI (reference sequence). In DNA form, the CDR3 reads TGTGCCAGCAGTTACCCGACTAGCGGGAGTTCGAGTGAGCAGTTCTTC. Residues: CASSYPTSGSSSEQFF.

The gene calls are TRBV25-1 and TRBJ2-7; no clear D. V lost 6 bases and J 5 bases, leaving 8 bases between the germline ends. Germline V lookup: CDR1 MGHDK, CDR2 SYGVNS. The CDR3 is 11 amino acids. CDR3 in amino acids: CASRSRDEQYF. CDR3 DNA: TGTGCCAGCAGAAGTAGGGACGAGCAGTACTTC.

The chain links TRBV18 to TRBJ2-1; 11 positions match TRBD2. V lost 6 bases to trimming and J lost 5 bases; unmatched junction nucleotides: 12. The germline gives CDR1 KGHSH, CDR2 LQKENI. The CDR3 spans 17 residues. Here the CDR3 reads CASSPGRGLADHNEQFF. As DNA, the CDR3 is TGTGCCAGCTCGCCCGGCCGGGGACTAGCGGACCACAATGAGCAGTTCTTC.

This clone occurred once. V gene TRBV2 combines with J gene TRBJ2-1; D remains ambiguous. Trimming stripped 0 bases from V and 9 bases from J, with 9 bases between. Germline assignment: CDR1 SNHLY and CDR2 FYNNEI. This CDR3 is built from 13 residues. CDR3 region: CASSEALGLEQFF. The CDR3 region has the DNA TGTGCCAGCAGTGAAGCGCTTGGGCTTGAGCAGTTCTTC.

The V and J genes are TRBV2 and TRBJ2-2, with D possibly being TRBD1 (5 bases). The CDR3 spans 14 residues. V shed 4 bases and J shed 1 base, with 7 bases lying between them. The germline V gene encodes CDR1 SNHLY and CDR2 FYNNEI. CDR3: CASSVQGNTGELFF. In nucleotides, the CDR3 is TGTGCCAGCAGTGTGCAGGGGAACACCGGGGAGCTGTTTTTT.

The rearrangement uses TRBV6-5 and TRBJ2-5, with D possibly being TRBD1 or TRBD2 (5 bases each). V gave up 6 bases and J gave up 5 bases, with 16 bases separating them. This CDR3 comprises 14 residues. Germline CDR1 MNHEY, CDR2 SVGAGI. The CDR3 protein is CASRPWDPGETQYF. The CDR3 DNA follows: TGTGCCAGCAGGCCCTGGGACCCGGGGGAGACCCAGTACTTC.

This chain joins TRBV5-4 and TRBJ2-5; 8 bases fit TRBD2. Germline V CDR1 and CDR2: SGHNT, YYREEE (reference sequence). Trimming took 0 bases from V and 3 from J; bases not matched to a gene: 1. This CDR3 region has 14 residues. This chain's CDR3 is CASSLGSGEETQYF. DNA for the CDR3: TGTGCCAGCAGCTTGGGTAGCGGGGAAGAGACCCAGTACTTC. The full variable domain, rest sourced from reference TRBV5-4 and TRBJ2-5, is ETGVTQSPTHLIKTRGQQVTLRCSSQSGHNTVSWYQQALGQGPQFIFQYYREEENGRGNFPPRFSGLQFPNYSSELNVNALELDDSALYLCASSLGSGEETQYFGPGTRLLVL.

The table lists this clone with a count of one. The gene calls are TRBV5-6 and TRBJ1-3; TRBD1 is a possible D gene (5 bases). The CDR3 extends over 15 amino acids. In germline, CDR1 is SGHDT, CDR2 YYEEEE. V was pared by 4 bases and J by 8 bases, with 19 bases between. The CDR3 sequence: CASSSWALQGDTIYF. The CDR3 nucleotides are TGTGCCAGCAGCAGCTGGGCTCTTCAAGGGGACACCATATATTTT.

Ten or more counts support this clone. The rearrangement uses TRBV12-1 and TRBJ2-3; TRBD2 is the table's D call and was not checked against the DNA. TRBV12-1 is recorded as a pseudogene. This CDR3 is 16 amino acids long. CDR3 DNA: TGTGCCAGCAGCCTTCTGCCGGGACTCAGCGTAGATACGCAGTATTTT. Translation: CASSLLPGLSVDTQYF.

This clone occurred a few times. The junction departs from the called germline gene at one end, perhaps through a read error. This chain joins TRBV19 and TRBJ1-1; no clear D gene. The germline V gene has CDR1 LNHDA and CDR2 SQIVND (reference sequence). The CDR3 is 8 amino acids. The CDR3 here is CPPAEAFF. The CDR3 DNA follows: TGCCCACCGGCTGAAGCTTTCTTT.